Below, 16 T cell receptor beta chains from the same sample are listed, as sequenced in a study of T-cell reconstitution after alpha-beta-depleted transplantation in children. Preparing the TCRbeta library involved the use of unique molecular identifiers. TCRdb re-called the PCR reads through MiXCR, storing one row per CDR3 protein. The sample consists of more than 40,000 distinct CDR3 sequences, nearly 9.5% of them appearing once. The sample in question was PBMCs, mostly from graft donor cells, obtained 60 days after TCRalphabeta/CD19-depleted stem cell transplant. These TCRs come from a male patient aged 2 to 10 who had a stem cell transplant for chronic granulomatous disease, so the T cells may come from the graft donor.

This clonotype was seen ten or more times. The chain employs TRBV19 and TRBJ1-2; possibly TRBD1 for D (5 bases). CDR1 is LNHDA and CDR2 is SQIVND in the germline V gene (reference sequence). The V end lost 2 bases, the J end lost 4 bases, and 5 bases lay between the germline ends. CDR3 size: 12 residues. The CDR3 sequence: CASSIQGYGYTF. Written as DNA, the CDR3 is TGTGCCAGTAGTATACAGGGCTATGGCTACACCTTC.

J is TRBJ2-2 and V is TRBV3-1; 9 bases map to TRBD1. This CDR3 is built from 17 residues. CDR1 is LGHDT and CDR2 is YNNKEL in the germline V gene (reference sequence). Trimming removed 1 base from V and 4 bases from J; junction bases left unmatched: 7. The CDR3 bases are TGTGCCAGCAGCCAAGGCCTCGGGACAGGGAGCACCGGGGAGCTGTTTTTT. Its translation: CASSQGLGTGSTGELFF.

This clonotype was found many times. This chain joins TRBV21-1 and TRBJ1-2; the table's D gene call, TRBD1, was not cross checked with the DNA. TRBV21-1 is a pseudogene locus. This CDR3 has 16 amino acids. CDR3 region: CASSNNPSGCPYGYTF. The CDR3, as DNA: TGTGCCAGCAGCAATAACCCCTCGGGGTGCCCTTATGGCTACACCTTC.

This clonotype was recorded at least ten times. The chain is built from TRBV20-1 and TRBJ2-5; 7 positions agree with TRBD2. The V gene's germline CDR1 is DFQATT and CDR2 SNEGSKA (reference sequence). There are 14 residues in the CDR3. Germline trimming cut 3 bases from V and 4 bases from J; bases unmatched to any gene: 8. CDR3 protein: CSARGLTSVETQYF. The DNA of the CDR3 is TGCAGTGCTAGGGGGTTAACTAGCGTAGAGACCCAGTACTTC.

At least ten counts were recorded for this clonotype. The chain uses TRBV20-1 and TRBJ2-2; 7 positions match TRBD2. The V and J ends lost 1 base and 5 bases, in that order; junction bases with no gene match: 7. This CDR3 is 15 amino acids long. The germline CDR1 and CDR2 sequences are DFQATT and SNEGSKA (reference sequence). The CDR3: CSARVGGGPTGELFF. The CDR3 nucleotides are TGCAGTGCTAGAGTGGGGGGAGGGCCAACCGGGGAGCTGTTTTTT.

In its sample, this clonotype was seen many times. The J gene is TRBJ1-3, the V gene TRBV4-3, with 8 bases fitting TRBD1. The trim removed 1 base at V and 1 base at J, leaving 9 bases unmatched. The CDR3 loop spans 18 amino acids. Germline V gene data show CDR1 as LGHNA and CDR2 as YSLEER. The CDR3 DNA follows: TGCGCCAGCAGCCAAGCTCATACAGGGGGGGAGTCTGGAAACACCATATATTTT. Protein product: CASSQAHTGGESGNTIYF.

This clonotype has a single count. This chain joins TRBV11-2 and TRBJ2-1, with 8 bases identical to TRBD1. The CDR3 is 18 amino acids. Trimming at V came to 5 bases and at J to 5 bases, leaving 17 bases not matched to a gene. CDR1 and CDR2 from the germline V gene are SGHAT and FQNNGV. The CDR3 DNA is TGTGCCAGCAGCGTAATTTTTGCCGGGACAGGACCCGACAATGAGCAGTTCTTC. As protein: CASSVIFAGTGPDNEQFF.

The sample holds a few counts of this clonotype. The rearrangement uses TRBV20-1 and TRBJ2-2, with 8 bases matching TRBD2. The V gene end was trimmed by 3 bases and the J gene end by 9 bases; junction bases not matched to a gene: 12. Per the germline V gene, CDR1 is DFQATT and CDR2 is SNEGSKA (reference sequence). The CDR3 runs to 15 residues. CDR3 DNA: TGCAGTGCTAGTCGGGGGGGTGATGGGACCCGGGAGCTGTTTTTT. It yields the protein CSASRGGDGTRELFF.

This clonotype appeared a few times. V and J are TRBV18 and TRBJ2-7, with 10 bases identical to TRBD1. Trimming removed 3 bases from V and 2 bases from J; junction bases left unmatched: 10. The CDR3 loop spans 17 amino acids. Germline V lookup: CDR1 KGHSH, CDR2 LQKENI. The CDR3 DNA reads as TGTGCCAGCTCACCTACCCTCGGACAGGGGGGGACCTACGAGCAGTACTTC. Amino acids: CASSPTLGQGGTYEQYF.

Note on this clonotype: A read error may be the cause here, since a much bigger clone is one base away. The V call is TRBV20-1, the J call TRBJ1-3; 7 nucleotides line up with TRBD1. J gave up 8 bases and V 4 bases, and 14 bases lay outside the gene matches. The CDR3 totals 15 residues. Germline-derived CDR1 and CDR2 are DFQATT and SNEGSKA (reference sequence). The CDR3 loop is CSAKLAETGSYTIYF. In nucleotides, the CDR3 is TGCAGTGCTAAACTAGCGGAGACAGGGTCGTACACCATATATTTT.

This clonotype has a count of ten or more. V is TRBV24-1 and J is TRBJ2-7; D is tentatively TRBD1 or TRBD2 (7 bases each). The V end lost 4 bases, the J end lost 2 bases, and 17 bases lay between the germline ends. CDR3 length: 16 residues. Germline loops: CDR1 KGHDR, CDR2 SFDVKD. The chain's CDR3 is CATSDTSGGVPYEQYF. The CDR3 DNA is TGTGCCACCAGTGACACCTCAGGGGGGGTGCCCTACGAGCAGTACTTC.

V gene TRBV11-1 combines with J gene TRBJ2-1; D might be TRBD2 (6 bases). With 3 bases removed from V and 3 bases from J, the gap between germline ends came to 9 bases. Per germline, CDR1 SGHAT and CDR2 FQDESV (reference sequence). CDR3 length: 14 amino acids. Here the CDR3 DNA reads TGTGCCAGCAGCTTGGCGCGGGGCTACAATGAGCAGTTCTTC. This gives the protein CASSLARGYNEQFF.

This clonotype was detected many times. CDR3 sequence (DNA): TGTGCCAGCAGCGCCCGGGACCATCCTGCCTACGAGCAGTACTTC. Residues: CASSARDHPAYEQYF. This chain uses TRBV9 with TRBJ2-7, with D perhaps assigned TRBD1 or TRBD2 (5 bases each). The V end was cut by 3 bases, the J end by 2 bases, with 15 bases between. This CDR3 is 15 amino acids long. Germline V gene sequence: CDR1 SGDLS, CDR2 YYNGEE.

This clonotype has a count of ten or more. V is TRBV6-5 and J is TRBJ2-2; 8 positions match TRBD2. CDR1 is MNHEY and CDR2 is SVGAGI in the germline V gene. CDR3 size: 18 residues. J was trimmed by 4 bases and V by 0 bases; bases with no gene match: 10. In DNA, the CDR3 is TGTGCCAGCAGTTACTCTGGCCACGGAAGCGGGAGCACCGGGGAGCTGTTTTTT. This sequence encodes CASSYSGHGSGSTGELFF.

This clonotype was seen repeatedly, ten times or more. V is TRBV3-1 and J is TRBJ2-2; 7 positions match TRBD1. Germline V gene lookup returns CDR1 LGHDT and CDR2 YNNKEL (reference sequence). This CDR3 has 16 residues. The junction had 9 bases not matched to a gene; V was cut back by 7 bases and J by 1 base. As DNA, the CDR3 is TGTGCCAGCACCCCGCGACAGGGTGGGAACACCGGGGAGCTGTTTTTT. Amino acid sequence: CASTPRQGGNTGELFF.

This clonotype was counted ten times or more. This rearrangement joins TRBV5-1 to TRBJ1-3; possibly TRBD1 for D (5 bases). V lost 4 bases, J lost 3 bases, and 11 bases lay in between. This CDR3 is 14 amino acids long. Germline V gives CDR1 SGHRS, CDR2 YFSETQ. The CDR3 loop is CASSPGGVGNTIYF. In nucleotides, the CDR3 is TGCGCCAGCAGCCCTGGGGGAGTTGGAAACACCATATATTTT.